This is a list of T cell receptor beta chains from one sample in a study of blood T cells in healthy people across ages. TCRdb reprocessed the 5' RACE reads via MiXCR and lists one record per CDR3 protein. This table holds 1.5 million to 2 million distinct CDR3 sequences, about two fifths found once. Sequenced material: blood. Every receptor here comes from a human donor in good health. Each CDR3 is given with its conserved first and last residue. The order of the fields is clone size, V gene, D gene, J gene, CDR3 DNA, CDR3 protein. D genes are given only for firm matches. Clone size is not always given. Where it is, it says once, few, many or a class for expanded clones.

size: NA; V: TRBV6-4; D: NA; J: TRBJ2-1; DNA: TGTGCCATAAACACCGGGACCGATAAAGAGACCCAGTTCTTC; CDR3: CAINTGTDKETQFF
size: NA; V: TRBV7-9; D: NA; J: TRBJ2-3; DNA: TGTGCCAGCAGCCTACCTCTAGCAGATACGCAGTATTTT; CDR3: CASSLPLADTQYF
size: few; V: TRBV6-2/TRBV6-3; D: NA; J: TRBJ1-6; DNA: TGTGCCAGCAGTAAGGACTACCAGACGCATTCACCCCTCCACTTT; CDR3: CASSKDYQTHSPLHF
size: NA; V: TRBV7-9; D: NA; J: TRBJ1-4; DNA: TGTGCCAGCAGCTTAGCGAGGGGTTTGAGTGAAAAACTGTTTTTT; CDR3: CASSLARGLSEKLFF
size: few; V: TRBV4-3; D: NA; J: TRBJ1-1; DNA: TGCGCCAGCAGCCAAGATGGGCATCGGTCGGCTTTCTTT; CDR3: CASSQDGHRSAFF
size: few; V: TRBV24-1; D: TRBD1; J: TRBJ1-2; DNA: TGTGCCACCAGTGATTTGAGGACAGGGATCGGGCGGCAGGATGGCTACACCTTC; CDR3: CATSDLRTGIGRQDGYTF
size: NA; V: TRBV7-9; D: NA; J: TRBJ2-1; DNA: TGTGCCAGCAGCCCAGCCGGGTCTACCTACAATGAGCAGTTCTTC; CDR3: CASSPAGSTYNEQFF
size: few; V: TRBV6-2/TRBV6-3; D: TRBD2; J: TRBJ2-5; DNA: TGTGCCAGCAGTTCCGTCGGGACTAGATGGGAGACCCAGTACTTC; CDR3: CASSSVGTRWETQYF
size: few; V: TRBV5-4; D: TRBD2; J: TRBJ2-1; DNA: TGTGCCAGCAGGAACGGGGGGGAAAATGAGCAGTTCTTC; CDR3: CASRNGGENEQFF
size: NA; V: TRBV7-2; D: TRBD1; J: TRBJ1-1; DNA: TGTGCCAGCAGCTTGGCGGACAGGGGACACACTGAAGCTTTCTTT; CDR3: CASSLADRGHTEAFF
size: NA; V: TRBV20-1; D: NA; J: TRBJ2-3; DNA: TGCAGTGCTAGACCCCCGGAACTCACCGCAACGAGCACAGATACGCAGTATTTT; CDR3: CSARPPELTATSTDTQYF
size: once; V: TRBV20-1; D: TRBD2; J: TRBJ2-2; DNA: TGCAGTGCTAGAGATTATACTAGCGAGGGGTCCGGGGAGCTGTTTTTT; CDR3: CSARDYTSEGSGELFF
size: few; V: TRBV7-8; D: TRBD2; J: TRBJ2-6; DNA: TGTGCCAGCAGCTATGGACTAGCGGTCTCTGGGGCCAACGTCCTGACTTTC; CDR3: CASSYGLAVSGANVLTF
size: NA; V: TRBV5-1; D: NA; J: TRBJ2-7; DNA: TGCGCCAGCAGCTTGAAAGGATTCAACTACGAGCAGTACTTC; CDR3: CASSLKGFNYEQYF
size: few; V: TRBV29-1; D: NA; J: TRBJ1-2; DNA: TGCAGTGCTGGGGAAATGGGAGGCTACACCTTC; CDR3: CSAGEMGGYTF
size: NA; V: TRBV5-1; D: NA; J: TRBJ2-1; DNA: TGCGCCAGCAGCTTGACAACATCCTACAATGAGCAGTTCTTC; CDR3: CASSLTTSYNEQFF
size: once; V: TRBV12-3/TRBV12-4; D: NA; J: TRBJ2-1; DNA: TGTGCCAGCAGTTTAGCGCGGCAGGTCTACAATGAGCAGTTCTTC; CDR3: CASSLARQVYNEQFF
size: NA; V: TRBV7-2; D: NA; J: TRBJ2-3; DNA: TGTGCCAGCAGCTGGACGGGACACCGCACAGATACGCAGTATTTT; CDR3: CASSWTGHRTDTQYF
size: NA; V: TRBV29-1; D: NA; J: TRBJ1-1; DNA: TGCAGCGTTGCCCCGATGCTCTCAGGAGACCACACTGAAGCTTTCTTT; CDR3: CSVAPMLSGDHTEAFF
size: NA; V: TRBV6-1; D: NA; J: TRBJ2-7; DNA: TGTGCCAGCAGTTCGAACAGACAGGCTGGGTACGAGCAGTACTTC; CDR3: CASSSNRQAGYEQYF
size: few; V: TRBV7-2; D: NA; J: TRBJ2-3; DNA: TGTGCCAGCAGCTTTGGGGTCTCAGCTAGCACAGATACGCAGTATTTT; CDR3: CASSFGVSASTDTQYF
size: few; V: TRBV7-2; D: NA; J: TRBJ2-4; DNA: TGTGCCAGCAGCCCCTCCCAGAGGGGCATTCAGTACTTC; CDR3: CASSPSQRGIQYF
size: NA; V: TRBV12-3/TRBV12-4; D: NA; J: TRBJ1-2; DNA: TGTGCCAGCAGTTTGGAGGTCCAGGGGTCGGCTGGCTACACCTTC; CDR3: CASSLEVQGSAGYTF
size: few; V: TRBV6-6; D: NA; J: TRBJ1-2; DNA: TGTGCCAGCATCTCCCGGGGAAACTATGGCTACACCTTC; CDR3: CASISRGNYGYTF
size: NA; V: TRBV28; D: NA; J: TRBJ1-4; DNA: TGTGCCAGCAGTCCCTGGCAGGGAGCAACTAATGAAAAACTGTTTTTT; CDR3: CASSPWQGATNEKLFF
size: once; V: TRBV6-1; D: NA; J: TRBJ1-6; DNA: TGTGCCAGCAGTGCGCCCTCAGGTTTAGGTTCACCCCTCCACTTT; CDR3: CASSAPSGLGSPLHF
size: NA; V: TRBV5-1; D: TRBD2; J: TRBJ2-3; DNA: TGCGCCAGCACCCGGGGGGGCGTCTCAGATACGCAGTATTTT; CDR3: CASTRGGVSDTQYF
size: once; V: TRBV3-1; D: TRBD2; J: TRBJ2-1; DNA: TGTGCCAGCAGCCCTCGGAGAAAAAGCGGGGGGGCCTACAATGAGCAGTTCTTC; CDR3: CASSPRRKSGGAYNEQFF
size: NA; V: TRBV20-1; D: TRBD2; J: TRBJ2-1; DNA: TGCAGTGCTTTTACTAGCGGGGGCGACTACAATGAGCAGTTCTTC; CDR3: CSAFTSGGDYNEQFF
size: NA; V: TRBV12-3/TRBV12-4; D: NA; J: TRBJ1-2; DNA: TGTGCCAGCACAACAGGTGCCTATGGCTACATCTTC; CDR3: CASTTGAYGYIF
size: NA; V: TRBV4-3; D: TRBD2; J: TRBJ2-3; DNA: TGCGCCAGCAGCCACCTAGGGGGACTAGCGGGGGGCACAGACACGCAGTATTTT; CDR3: CASSHLGGLAGGTDTQYF
size: NA; V: TRBV4-2; D: TRBD2; J: TRBJ2-5; DNA: TGTGCCAGCAGCCAAGTGACTAGCGGGGGGTACCAAGAGACCCAGTACTTC; CDR3: CASSQVTSGGYQETQYF
size: NA; V: TRBV12-3/TRBV12-4; D: NA; J: TRBJ2-7; DNA: TGTGCCAGCAGTTTTTCGGGACTTGACTACGAGCAGTACTTC; CDR3: CASSFSGLDYEQYF
size: NA; V: TRBV29-1; D: NA; J: TRBJ1-1; DNA: TGCAGCGTCCTACAGGGCGAAACTGAAGCTTTCTTT; CDR3: CSVLQGETEAFF
size: few; V: TRBV7-2; D: TRBD1; J: TRBJ2-3; DNA: TGTGCCAGCAGCCGGTCAAGGGGGCGCACAGATACGCAGTATTTT; CDR3: CASSRSRGRTDTQYF
size: few; V: TRBV4-3; D: NA; J: TRBJ1-4; DNA: TGCGCCAGCAGCCAAGATTGGACTCAAGGGGAAAAACTGTTTTTT; CDR3: CASSQDWTQGEKLFF
size: few; V: TRBV9; D: NA; J: TRBJ2-1; DNA: TGTGCCAGCAGCGTAGCCAGTCAGCACAATGAGCAGTTCTTC; CDR3: CASSVASQHNEQFF
size: few; V: TRBV7-9; D: NA; J: TRBJ2-7; DNA: TGTGCCAGCAGCCCTACGGGGGACAGCAAAAACTACGAGCAGTACTTC; CDR3: CASSPTGDSKNYEQYF
size: NA; V: TRBV7-2; D: TRBD2; J: TRBJ2-1; DNA: TGTGCCAGCAGTTTACTTCGGGGGGGCAATGAGCAGTTCTTC; CDR3: CASSLLRGGNEQFF
size: NA; V: TRBV3-1; D: NA; J: TRBJ2-1; DNA: TGTGCCAGCAGCAACAGCGCCAACCCAAACAATGAGCAGTTCTTC; CDR3: CASSNSANPNNEQFF
size: few; V: TRBV15; D: NA; J: TRBJ1-2; DNA: TGTGCCACCAGCAGAGATAAAAACAGCGGCTACACCTTC; CDR3: CATSRDKNSGYTF
size: NA; V: TRBV7-2; D: NA; J: TRBJ1-1; DNA: TGTGCCAGCAGCCCTATGACACGGAACACTGAAGCTTTCTTT; CDR3: CASSPMTRNTEAFF
size: NA; V: TRBV3-1; D: NA; J: TRBJ1-5; DNA: TGTGCCAGCAGCCACTCCCTCGGGGCCGGGAGTCAGCCCCAGCATTTT; CDR3: CASSHSLGAGSQPQHF
size: few; V: TRBV4-1; D: NA; J: TRBJ2-3; DNA: TGCGCCAGCAGCCAAGAGGTGTATTCAGATACGCAGTATTTT; CDR3: CASSQEVYSDTQYF
size: NA; V: TRBV27; D: NA; J: TRBJ2-7; DNA: TGTGCCAGCAGCGTCGACGCTTCCTACGAGCAGTACTTC; CDR3: CASSVDASYEQYF
size: NA; V: TRBV2; D: NA; J: TRBJ2-6; DNA: TGTGCCAGCAGTCAAAAGGTGGGGGCCAACGTCCTGACTTTC; CDR3: CASSQKVGANVLTF
size: NA; V: TRBV28; D: TRBD2; J: TRBJ2-7; DNA: TGTGCCAGCAGTTTAATTAGCGGGGGCGCCTCCCGCGAGCAGTACTTC; CDR3: CASSLISGGASREQYF
size: many; V: TRBV7-2; D: NA; J: TRBJ2-5; DNA: TGTGCCAGCGCCGGTGGCATGGGGAAAGAGACCCAGTACTTC; CDR3: CASAGGMGKETQYF
size: few; V: TRBV4-3; D: NA; J: TRBJ2-3; DNA: TGCGCCAGCAGCCGGAGAGATGGGGGGCGAGGAGATACGCAGTATTTT; CDR3: CASSRRDGGRGDTQYF
size: few; V: TRBV20-1; D: NA; J: TRBJ2-7; DNA: TGCAGTGCTAGCCTCACAGGGGGAGGGAACGAGCAGTACTTC; CDR3: CSASLTGGGNEQYF
size: few; V: TRBV4-1; D: TRBD1; J: TRBJ1-4; DNA: TGCGCCAGCAGCCATTATGGACAGGAGGGAAAACTGTTTTTT; CDR3: CASSHYGQEGKLFF
size: NA; V: TRBV7-2; D: NA; J: TRBJ1-1; DNA: TGTGCCAGCAGCCTAGTGGGAACAGGGAACACTGAAGCTTTCTTT; CDR3: CASSLVGTGNTEAFF
size: few; V: TRBV6-2/TRBV6-3; D: TRBD1; J: TRBJ2-5; DNA: TGTGCCAGCAGTTACTGGGACAGGGTATCTGAGACCCAGTACTTC; CDR3: CASSYWDRVSETQYF
size: NA; V: TRBV6-1; D: NA; J: TRBJ2-3; DNA: TGTGCCAGCAGGCTGACACCCCCAAGCACAGATACGCAGTATTTT; CDR3: CASRLTPPSTDTQYF